This T cell receptor beta chain was retrieved from a study of blood T cell repertoires in COVID-19. Study details: There were acute and convalescent COVID-19 samples, and they came from the United States, Italy and Spain. PBMCs, B-cell-depleted T cells, or T cells were the source of the cDNA or gDNA that made up the material.

Per the germline V gene, CDR1 is SQVTM and CDR2 is ANQGSEA. Trimming removed 7 bases from V and 1 base from J; junction bases left unmatched: 11. CDR3 length equals 15 residues. This table comes from immunoSEQ multiplex PCR, and its TCRdb copy is limited to in-frame clones, with some not included. The sample has more than 150,000 clones, more than 85% seen once. A Seattle source enrolled patients during active infection and followed them longitudinally. This TCR came from a man between 60 and 75 years old with COVID-19, enrolled during active disease. Sequencing input: peripheral blood. The genes are TRBV29-1 and TRBJ1-2, with 8 nucleotides matching TRBD1. This CDR3 is CSAAGPGGVNYGYTF. Here the CDR3 DNA reads TGCAGCGCCGCGGGCCCAGGGGGCGTTAACTATGGCTACACCTTC.